This TCR beta chain was sequenced for a study of TIL therapy for anti-PD-1-resistant metastatic lung cancer. Study context: Median patient age was around 50, ranging roughly 38-75 years. A handful of tumors were EGFR-mutant and two were ALK-rearranged. Points from the study as a whole: This highly selected cohort may not generalize to typical lung cancer patients.

On this clone itself: Its specificity is not known.

Time point indicated: pre-treatment sample, taken before nivolumab and TIL therapy. Tumor tissue came from excised metastases, mostly pleural nodules or supraclavicular lymph nodes. Sequencing used immunoSEQ v3. The protocol was immunoSEQ multiplex PCR, while the TCRdb copy is restricted to in-frame clones and leaves out a portion. Of more than 90,000 clones listed, 65% are singletons. The length of the CDR3 is 16 residues. The V segment lost 1 base and the J segment 7 bases; nucleotides outside the gene matches: 8. The germline V gene has CDR1 SGHRS and CDR2 YFSETQ. Material: tumor tissue, obtained at baseline. This TCR derives from a person between 25 and 79 years old with non-small cell lung cancer. V is TRBV5-1 and J is TRBJ2-2, with 9 bases that match TRBD1. The CDR3 DNA follows: TGCGCCAGCAGCTTGAGTGTGGGACAGGGCGGCGGGGAGCTGTTTTTT. It translates to CASSLSVGQGGGELFF.